The sequence of this TCR beta chain was determined in a study of T-cell reconstitution after alpha-beta-depleted transplantation in children. Library preparation (for TCRbeta) was performed with unique molecular identifiers. Using its own MiXCR run on the PCR reads, TCRdb lists one record per CDR3 protein. The table shows 75,000 to 100,000 distinct CDR3 sequences, with 8% to 9% occurring only once. The table lists this clonotype with many counts. Trimming took 4 bases from V and 0 from J; bases not matched to a gene: 7. This CDR3 is built from 16 residues. Germline CDR1 SGHRS, CDR2 YFSETQ. This TCR came from a human donor who donated a stem cell graft to a child with congenital amegakaryocytic thrombocytopenia. Sample: PBMCs from the stem cell graft donor, taken from the stem cell graft. V gene TRBV5-1 combines with J gene TRBJ2-5; 9 bases fit TRBD2. The CDR3, as DNA: TGCGCCAGCAGCATCAGACTAGCGGCGTACCAAGAGACCCAGTACTTC. It specifies CASSIRLAAYQETQYF. The full variable domain, its missing parts supplied by reference TRBV5-1 and TRBJ2-5, is KAGVTQTPRYLIKTRGQQVTLSCSPISGHRSVSWYQQTPGQGLQFLFEYFSETQRNKGNFPGRFSGRQFSNSRSEMNVSTLELGDSALYLCASSIRLAAYQETQYFGPGTRLLVL.